These 29 T cell receptor beta chains were all obtained from the same sample, sequenced in a study of radiation and T cells in renal cell carcinoma. Sequencing used immunoSEQ multiplex PCR; TCRdb keeps in-frame clones, though not all of them. The sample consists of roughly 160,000 clones, around 89% of them appearing once. Time point meaning: blood 4 weeks post-SBRT, at nephrectomy. Treatment indicated: 15 Gy SBRT to primary tumor, nephrectomy 4 weeks later. Sequences were derived from blood, sampled from a patient whose treatment included radiotherapy and nephrectomy. All receptors derive from a woman aged 45-59 years with renal cell carcinoma.

This chain links TRBV19 with TRBJ1-1, with 9 bases aligning to TRBD1. Germline V gene sequence: CDR1 LNHDA, CDR2 SQIVND (reference sequence). With 8 bases clipped from V and 4 bases from J, the junction kept 8 bases outside the gene matches. The CDR3 covers 14 residues. As DNA, the CDR3 is TGTGCCAGTCGCCAACAGGGGGCCGGCACTGAAGCTTTCTTT. It specifies CASRQQGAGTEAFF.

This chain connects TRBV7-2 to TRBJ2-7, with 8 bases lining up with TRBD1. The CDR3 runs 15 residues. Germline assignment: CDR1 SGHTA and CDR2 FQGNSA. The V gene end was trimmed by 5 bases and the J gene end by 0 bases; junction bases not matched to a gene: 6. The CDR3 spells CASSRSGTGSYEQYF. CDR3 bases: TGTGCCAGCAGCCGTTCCGGGACAGGCTCCTACGAGCAGTACTTC.

The CDR3 sequence is CASSEEDKIRSPLHF. In nucleotides, the CDR3 is TGTGCCAGCAGTGAAGAGGACAAGATAAGGTCACCCCTCCACTTT. The gene calls are TRBV2 and TRBJ1-6; possibly TRBD1 for D (5 bases). There are 15 residues in the CDR3. Germline V lookup: CDR1 SNHLY, CDR2 FYNNEI. Trimming removed 1 base from V and 10 bases from J, with 14 bases in between.

This chain links TRBV29-1 with TRBJ1-4; TRBD1 agrees at 9 bases. This CDR3 is 13 amino acids long. CDR1 is SQVTM and CDR2 is ANQGSEA in the germline V gene. The V and J ends lost 7 bases and 2 bases, in that order; junction bases with no gene match: 2. DNA of the CDR3: TGCAGCGCGGGACAGGGTACTAATGAAAAACTGTTTTTT. It is translated as CSAGQGTNEKLFF.

The J gene is TRBJ2-7, the V gene TRBV7-9; D gene unclear. CDR3 length: 12 residues. Trimming shortened V by 5 bases and J by 4 bases, and 9 bases separated the two germline ends. From germline, CDR1 is SEHNR and CDR2 FQNEAQ (reference sequence). Here the CDR3 DNA reads TGTGCCAGCAGCCGTGAGTTATACGAGCAGTACTTC. This codes for CASSRELYEQYF.

Remarks on this clone: The germline gene is not matched at one end of the junction; a read error may be the cause. The chain carries TRBV5-6 and TRBJ1-1; no clear D gene. CDR3 length: 14 residues. Germline CDR1 is SGHDT and CDR2 is YYEEEE. The CDR3 DNA is TGTGCCAGCAGATTGGAACATTTGAACACTGAAGCTTTCTTT. Translation: CASRLEHLNTEAFF.

The chain is built from TRBV10-3 and TRBJ1-1, with TRBD1 as a possible D gene (6 bases). The V gene lost 1 base and the J gene lost 1 base, with 10 bases spanning the gap. The CDR3 contains 15 residues. Germline loops: CDR1 ENHRY, CDR2 SYGVKD. The CDR3 coding sequence is TGTGCCATCAGTGAGTTCGGGGGCCGGAACACTGAAGCTTTCTTT. Protein product: CAISEFGGRNTEAFF.

The chain is built from TRBV11-2 and TRBJ2-3, with D maybe TRBD2 (5 bases). V was pared by 3 bases and J by 0 bases, with 13 bases between. The CDR3 covers 16 residues. Germline CDR1 and CDR2: SGHAT and FQNNGV. The CDR3 spells CASSFGVVASTDTQYF. CDR3 nucleotide sequence: TGTGCCAGCAGCTTCGGGGTAGTCGCCAGCACAGATACGCAGTATTTT. Variable domain in full (rest from reference TRBV11-2 and TRBJ2-3): EAGVAQSPRYKIIEKRQSVAFWCNPISGHATLYWYQQILGQGPKLLIQFQNNGVVDDSQLPKDRFSAERLKGVDSTLKIQPAKLEDSAVYLCASSFGVVASTDTQYFGPGTRLTVL.

The V and J genes are TRBV7-2 and TRBJ2-7; the match to TRBD1 covers 11 bases. Losses at the gene ends were 5 bases for V and 5 bases for J; bases not matched to a gene: 8. This CDR3 spans 15 amino acids. Germline V gives CDR1 SGHTA, CDR2 FQGNSA. The CDR3 DNA is TGTGCCAGCAGCCGAGGAGGACAGGGGGCTGACGAGCAGTACTTC. It codes for CASSRGGQGADEQYF.

The genes are TRBV19 and TRBJ1-1; 8 bases are shared with TRBD1. Germline trimming cut 3 bases from V and 5 bases from J; bases unmatched to any gene: 8. The CDR3 sequence is 15 residues long. Germline V gene sequence: CDR1 LNHDA, CDR2 SQIVND (reference sequence). The chain's CDR3 is CASSIVLTGVTEAFF. The CDR3 DNA reads TGTGCCAGTAGTATCGTCCTGACAGGGGTGACTGAAGCTTTCTTT.

This chain connects TRBV19 to TRBJ1-4; TRBD1 might be the D (5 bases). Germline assignment: CDR1 LNHDA and CDR2 SQIVND (reference sequence). V lost 7 bases and J 0 bases, leaving 18 bases between the germline ends. This CDR3 comprises 17 residues. CDR3 sequence reads: CASTAWRGQTTNEKLFF. The CDR3 DNA reads as TGTGCCAGTACCGCCTGGCGAGGACAAACAACTAATGAAAAACTGTTTTTT.

The rearrangement uses TRBV7-9 and TRBJ2-7; the D is unclear. Germline V gene data show CDR1 as SEHNR and CDR2 as FQNEAQ (reference sequence). V was clipped by 3 bases and J by 6 bases, with 9 bases between them. The CDR3 runs to 12 residues. This CDR3 reads CASSFTAIEQYF. The CDR3 nucleotides read TGTGCCAGCAGCTTCACAGCTATCGAGCAGTACTTC.

The rearrangement links TRBV7-9 to TRBJ2-2, with 7 bases identical to TRBD2. Germline V gene data show CDR1 as SEHNR and CDR2 as FQNEAQ (reference sequence). The CDR3 totals 13 residues. The J segment lost 7 bases and the V segment lost 2 bases, leaving 1 base of the junction unmatched. The CDR3 region has the DNA TGTGCCAGCAGCTTACTAGCGGACGGGGAGCTGTTTTTT. Residues: CASSLLADGELFF.

V usage is TRBV19 and J usage is TRBJ1-1, with TRBD1 identical over 7 bases. J was trimmed by 3 bases and V by 4 bases; bases with no gene match: 5. This CDR3 comprises 14 residues. Germline CDR1 is LNHDA and CDR2 is SQIVND (reference sequence). In DNA, the CDR3 is TGTGCCAGTAGTACCGCAGGGGGTGACACTGAAGCTTTCTTT. Residues: CASSTAGGDTEAFF.

This clone was seen just once. The J gene is TRBJ2-1, the V gene TRBV6-1, with D possibly matching TRBD2 (5 bases). V lost 4 bases and J 8 bases, leaving 15 bases between the germline ends. Germline lookup yields CDR1 MNHNS and CDR2 SASEGT. The CDR3 extends over 14 amino acids. The CDR3 loop is CASSVSTTRHEQFF. DNA of the CDR3: TGTGCCAGCAGTGTTAGCACAACTAGGCATGAGCAGTTCTTC.

This chain links TRBV7-9 with TRBJ2-1; 12 nucleotides line up with TRBD2. The CDR3 extends over 16 amino acids. In germline, CDR1 is SEHNR, CDR2 FQNEAQ (reference sequence). Trimming at V came to 2 bases and at J to 4 bases, leaving 3 bases not matched to a gene. The CDR3 sequence: CASSLRTSGVYNEQFF. CDR3 coding DNA: TGTGCCAGCAGCTTAAGGACTAGCGGGGTATACAATGAGCAGTTCTTC.

The V call is TRBV6-5, the J call TRBJ2-1; maybe TRBD2 (7 bases). Germline loops: CDR1 MNHEY, CDR2 SVGAGI. The CDR3 extends over 12 amino acids. The germline V and J ends were trimmed by 8 bases and 5 bases, with 10 bases remaining between them. CDR3 sequence: CASGRGDNEQFF. In DNA form, the CDR3 reads TGTGCCAGCGGGAGGGGGGACAATGAGCAGTTCTTC.

The V call is TRBV10-2, the J call TRBJ1-3; the match to TRBD1 covers 7 bases. Trimming removed 4 bases from V and 4 bases from J; junction bases left unmatched: 13. There are 17 residues in the CDR3. Germline-derived CDR1 and CDR2 are WSHSY and SAAADI. Written as DNA, the CDR3 is TGCGCCAGCAGTGTAACAAGTAGGAGGGGGCAAGGAAACACCATATATTTT. Its translation is CASSVTSRRGQGNTIYF.

The chain combines TRBV6-6 with TRBJ1-2, with TRBD1 as a possible D gene (6 bases). The CDR3 covers 15 residues. The V end lost 0 bases, the J end lost 8 bases, and 16 bases lay between the germline ends. Per germline, CDR1 MNHNY and CDR2 SVGAGI (reference sequence). As DNA, the CDR3 is TGTGCCAGCAGTTACTCGAGGCCGGGACACAGCGGCTACACCTTC. Protein sequence: CASSYSRPGHSGYTF.

This chain links TRBV9 with TRBJ2-7; D call uncertain. Germline CDR1 and CDR2: SGDLS and YYNGEE. The V gene lost 0 bases and the J gene lost 10 bases, with 8 bases spanning the gap. The CDR3 sequence is 11 residues long. Written as DNA, the CDR3 is TGTGCCAGCAGCGTAGATAAGATCCAGTACTTC. Residues: CASSVDKIQYF.

This chain uses TRBV19 with TRBJ1-2, with TRBD1 as a possible D gene (5 bases). The CDR3 length is 15 residues. V lost 1 base and J lost 4, with 13 bases in between. CDR1 LNHDA and CDR2 SQIVND come from the germline V gene (reference sequence). CDR3 sequence (DNA): TGTGCCAGTAGTATAGCCTGGGACGGGAGCTATGGCTACACCTTC. As protein: CASSIAWDGSYGYTF.

This clone was observed a handful of times. This CDR3 reads CAWRLNRVTEAFF. As DNA, the CDR3 is TGTGCCTGGAGGCTGAACAGGGTGACTGAAGCTTTCTTT. The chain uses TRBV30 and TRBJ1-1; a possible D gene is TRBD1 (6 bases). Trimming shortened V by 3 bases and J by 5 bases, and 13 bases separated the two germline ends. CDR3 length: 13 residues. Per germline, CDR1 GTSNPN and CDR2 SVGIG (reference sequence).

The V gene is TRBV14, the J gene TRBJ1-3; D not resolved. This CDR3 is 14 amino acids long. The V end was cut by 4 bases, the J end by 0 bases, with 7 bases between. The germline gives CDR1 SGHDN, CDR2 FVKESK. The CDR3 DNA sequence: TGTGCCAGCAGCCCCACCCCCTCTGGAAACACCATATATTTT. Amino acid sequence: CASSPTPSGNTIYF.

The table lists this clone with a count of one. The chain has TRBV6-5 and TRBJ1-5; 7 nucleotides match TRBD1. Unmatched junction bases numbered 9, after V lost 6 bases and J lost 4 bases. CDR1 is MNHEY and CDR2 is SVGAGI in the germline V gene. CDR3 length: 15 amino acids. The CDR3 spells CASRGRDSKNQPQHF. For the CDR3, the DNA is TGTGCCAGCAGGGGCCGGGACAGCAAGAATCAGCCCCAGCATTTT.

The J gene is TRBJ2-3, the V gene TRBV19; 9 nucleotides agree with TRBD1. Losses at the gene ends were 4 bases for V and 5 bases for J; bases not matched to a gene: 1. CDR1 and CDR2 from the germline V gene are LNHDA and SQIVND (reference sequence). The length of the CDR3 is 13 residues. CDR3 DNA: TGTGCCAGTAGTAGACAGGGGGAAGATACGCAGTATTTT. Amino acid sequence: CASSRQGEDTQYF. The full variable domain, rest sourced from reference TRBV19 and TRBJ2-3, is DGGITQSPKYLFRKEGQNVTLSCEQNLNHDAMYWYRQDPGQGLRLIYYSQIVNDFQKGDIAEGYSVSREKKESFPLTVTSAQKNPTAFYLCASSRQGEDTQYFGPGTRLTVL.

The CDR3: CASSILDSYNEQFF. The CDR3 DNA is TGTGCCAGTAGTATTCTGGACAGCTACAATGAGCAGTTCTTC. The chain combines TRBV19 with TRBJ2-1, with a possible D match to TRBD1 (6 bases). This CDR3 is built from 14 residues. Germline V lookup: CDR1 LNHDA, CDR2 SQIVND (reference sequence). V lost 3 bases, J lost 3 bases, and 9 bases lay in between.

This chain joins TRBV14 and TRBJ2-7; D is perhaps TRBD2 (7 bases). Germline loops: CDR1 SGHDN, CDR2 FVKESK. Trimming stripped 4 bases from V and 2 bases from J, with 18 bases between. The CDR3 contains 16 residues. The CDR3 spells CASSLPGGQGTYEQYF. Here the CDR3 DNA reads TGTGCCAGCAGCCTGCCCGGGGGGCAGGGGACCTACGAGCAGTACTTC.

V and J are TRBV5-1 and TRBJ2-5, with 11 bases that match TRBD2. J was trimmed by 4 bases and V by 0 bases; bases with no gene match: 5. Germline values: CDR1 SGHRS, CDR2 YFSETQ. The CDR3 loop spans 16 amino acids. The CDR3: CASSLVSGGASETQYF. As DNA, the CDR3 is TGCGCCAGCAGCTTGGTTAGCGGGGGGGCGTCAGAGACCCAGTACTTC.

The gene calls are TRBV7-2 and TRBJ1-2; 8 bases agree with TRBD1. The CDR3 runs 15 residues. Germline V lookup: CDR1 SGHTA, CDR2 FQGNSA. Trimming at V came to 4 bases and at J to 8 bases, leaving 12 bases not matched to a gene. The CDR3 region has the DNA TGTGCCAGCAGCTCTAATAGAGGACAGGGTCGGGGCTACACCTTC. This encodes CASSSNRGQGRGYTF.